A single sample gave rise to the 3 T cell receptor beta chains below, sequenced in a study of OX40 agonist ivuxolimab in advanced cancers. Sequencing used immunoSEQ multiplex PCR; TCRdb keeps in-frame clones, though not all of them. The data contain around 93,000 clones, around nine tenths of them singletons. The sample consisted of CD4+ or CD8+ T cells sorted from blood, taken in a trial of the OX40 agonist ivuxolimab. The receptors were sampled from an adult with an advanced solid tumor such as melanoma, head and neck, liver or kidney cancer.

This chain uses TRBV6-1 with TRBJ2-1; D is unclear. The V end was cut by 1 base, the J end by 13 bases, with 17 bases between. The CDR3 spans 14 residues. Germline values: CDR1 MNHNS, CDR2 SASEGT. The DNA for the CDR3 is TGTGCCAGCAGTGAAGTAGGGAATAAGGTGGGTCAGTTCTTC. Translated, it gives CASSEVGNKVGQFF.

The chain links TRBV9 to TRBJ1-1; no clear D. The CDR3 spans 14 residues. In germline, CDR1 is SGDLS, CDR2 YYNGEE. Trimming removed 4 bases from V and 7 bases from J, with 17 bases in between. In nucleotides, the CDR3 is TGTGCCAGCAGCCCCCTAGGTGGTCCGGTTGAAGCTTTCTTT. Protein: CASSPLGGPVEAFF. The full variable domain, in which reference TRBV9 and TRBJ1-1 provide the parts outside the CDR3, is DSGVTQTPKHLITATGQRVTLRCSPRSGDLSVYWYQQSLDQGLQFLIQYYNGEERAKGNILERFSAQQFPDLHSELNLSSLELGDSALYFCASSPLGGPVEAFFGQGTRLTVV.

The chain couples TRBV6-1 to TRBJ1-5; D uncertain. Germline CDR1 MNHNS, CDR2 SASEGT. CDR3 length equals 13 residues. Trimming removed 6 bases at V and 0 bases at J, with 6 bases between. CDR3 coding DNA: TGTGCCAGCAGGCAACGTAGCAATCAGCCCCAGCATTTT. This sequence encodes CASRQRSNQPQHF.